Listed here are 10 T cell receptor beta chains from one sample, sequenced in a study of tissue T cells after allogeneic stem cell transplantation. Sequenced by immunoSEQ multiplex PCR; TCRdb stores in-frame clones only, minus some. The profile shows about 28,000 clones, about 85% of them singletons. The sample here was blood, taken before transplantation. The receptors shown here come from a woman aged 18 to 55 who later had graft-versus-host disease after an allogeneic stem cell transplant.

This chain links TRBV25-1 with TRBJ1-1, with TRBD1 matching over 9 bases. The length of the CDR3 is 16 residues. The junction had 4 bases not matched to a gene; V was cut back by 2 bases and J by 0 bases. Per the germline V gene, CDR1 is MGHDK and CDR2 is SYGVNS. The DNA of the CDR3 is TGTGCCAGCAGTGAAGGACAGGGGAACATGAACACTGAAGCTTTCTTT. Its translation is CASSEGQGNMNTEAFF. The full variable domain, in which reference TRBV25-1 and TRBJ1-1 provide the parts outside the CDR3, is EADIYQTPRYLVIGTGKKITLECSQTMGHDKMYWYQQDPGMELHLIHYSYGVNSTEKGDLSSESTVSRIRTEHFPLTLESARPSHTSQYLCASSEGQGNMNTEAFFGQGTRLTVV.

The CDR3 coding sequence is TGTGCCAGTAGTATAGGAGAACGTTACACTGAAGCTTTCTTT. It encodes CASSIGERYTEAFF. The rearrangement joins TRBV19 to TRBJ1-1; D remains unclear. V lost 1 base and J 3 bases, leaving 9 bases between the germline ends. CDR1 LNHDA and CDR2 SQIVND come from the germline V gene (reference sequence). The CDR3 covers 14 residues.

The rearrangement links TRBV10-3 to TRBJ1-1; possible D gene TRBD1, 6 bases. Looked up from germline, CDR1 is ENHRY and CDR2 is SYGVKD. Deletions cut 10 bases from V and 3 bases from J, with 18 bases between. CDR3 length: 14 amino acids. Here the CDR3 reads CATRGQQGDTEAFF. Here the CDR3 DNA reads TGTGCCACCCGGGGACAACAGGGCGACACTGAAGCTTTCTTT.

CDR3 sequence reads: CASSTRQKSSYNSPLHF. The CDR3 nucleotides are TGTGCCAGTAGTACTCGACAGAAGAGCTCCTATAATTCACCCCTCCACTTT. The chain combines TRBV19 with TRBJ1-6, with TRBD1 as a possible D gene (5 bases). Trimming took 4 bases from V and 0 from J, leaving 13 bases between them. Germline CDR1 LNHDA, CDR2 SQIVND (reference sequence). This CDR3 has 17 amino acids. The whole variable domain, remainder taken from reference TRBV19 and TRBJ1-6, is DGGITQSPKYLFRKEGQNVTLSCEQNLNHDAMYWYRQDPGQGLRLIYYSQIVNDFQKGDIAEGYSVSREKKESFPLTVTSAQKNPTAFYLCASSTRQKSSYNSPLHFGNGTRLTVT.

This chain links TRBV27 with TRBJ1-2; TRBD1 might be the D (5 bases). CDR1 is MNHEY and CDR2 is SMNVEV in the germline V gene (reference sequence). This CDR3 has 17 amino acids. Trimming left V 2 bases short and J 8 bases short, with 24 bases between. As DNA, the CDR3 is TGTGCCAGCAGTTTAAGCTTCTCGGGGCTGTACGGAAAGGGCTACACCTTC. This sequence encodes CASSLSFSGLYGKGYTF.

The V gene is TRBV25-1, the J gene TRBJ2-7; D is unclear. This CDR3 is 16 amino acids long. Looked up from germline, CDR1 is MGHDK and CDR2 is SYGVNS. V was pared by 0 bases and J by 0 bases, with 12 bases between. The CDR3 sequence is CASSEYSAKTSYEQYF. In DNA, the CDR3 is TGTGCCAGCAGTGAATATAGTGCCAAAACCTCCTACGAGCAGTACTTC.

The DNA of the CDR3 is TGTGCCAGCAGCCTTCCTGGCGGGGGGCCCTTACCGGAAGCTTTCTTT. Translated: CASSLPGGGPLPEAFF. The rearrangement uses TRBV4-2 and TRBJ1-1; the D gene is possibly TRBD1 (6 bases). The CDR3 covers 16 residues. V was cut by 4 bases and J by 8 bases, with 23 bases left in between. In germline, CDR1 is LGHNA, CDR2 YNFKEQ.

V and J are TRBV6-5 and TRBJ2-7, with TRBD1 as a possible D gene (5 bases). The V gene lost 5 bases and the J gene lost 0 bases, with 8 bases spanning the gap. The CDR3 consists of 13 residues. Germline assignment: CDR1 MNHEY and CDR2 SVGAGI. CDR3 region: CASSPTVSYEQYF. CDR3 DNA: TGTGCCAGCAGTCCGACAGTCTCCTACGAGCAGTACTTC.

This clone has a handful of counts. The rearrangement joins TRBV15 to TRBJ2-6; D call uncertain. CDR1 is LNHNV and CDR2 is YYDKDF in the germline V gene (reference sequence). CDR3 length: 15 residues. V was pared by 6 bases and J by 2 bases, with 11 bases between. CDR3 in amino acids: CATSMDPTGANVLTF. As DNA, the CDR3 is TGTGCCACCAGTATGGATCCCACTGGGGCCAACGTCCTGACTTTC.

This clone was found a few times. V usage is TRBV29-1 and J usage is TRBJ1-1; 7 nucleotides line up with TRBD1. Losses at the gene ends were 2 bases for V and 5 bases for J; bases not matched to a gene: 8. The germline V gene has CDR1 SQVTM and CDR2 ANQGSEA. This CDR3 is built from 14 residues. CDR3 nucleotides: TGCAGCGTTGAAAAGAGACAGGGAGGTACTGAAGCTTTCTTT. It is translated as CSVEKRQGGTEAFF. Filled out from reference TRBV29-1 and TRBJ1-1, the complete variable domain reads SAVISQKPSRDICQRGTSLTIQCQVDSQVTMMFWYRQQPGQSLTLIATANQGSEATYESGFVIDKFPISRPNLTFSTLTVSNMSPEDSSIYLCSVEKRQGGTEAFFGQGTRLTVV.